This TCR beta chain was recorded in a study of blood T cell repertoires in COVID-19. Study overall: Researchers got acute and convalescent COVID-19 samples from the United States, Italy and Spain.

The CDR3 contains 16 residues. CDR1 is SSHAT, CDR2 FNYEAQ, per germline (reference sequence). As regards this clone: A read error may produce the germline difference seen at one junction end.

Clones were sequenced by immunoSEQ multiplex PCR, and TCRdb holds only the in-frame ones, with some missing. The repertoire has about 330,000 clones, 80% to 95% of them found once; the top ten carry approximately 18%. The V gene is TRBV7-7, the J gene TRBJ1-5; 10 nucleotides match TRBD1. Sequencing was carried out using PBMCs or T cells enriched from blood (not recorded which). The sequence came from a woman between 25 and 40 years old who had recovered from COVID-19. CDR3 residues: CASRPDRGWGNQPQHF. In DNA, the CDR3 is TGTGCTAGCAGGCCGGACAGGGGGTGGGGCAATCAGCCCCAGCATTTT. Combining the CDR3 with reference TRBV7-7 and TRBJ1-5 gives the whole variable domain GAGVSQSPRYKVTKRGQDVTLRCDPISSHATLYWYQQALGQGPEFLTYFNYEAQPDKSGLPSDRFSAERPEGSISTLTIQRTEQRDSAMYRCASRPDRGWGNQPQHFGDGTRLSIL.